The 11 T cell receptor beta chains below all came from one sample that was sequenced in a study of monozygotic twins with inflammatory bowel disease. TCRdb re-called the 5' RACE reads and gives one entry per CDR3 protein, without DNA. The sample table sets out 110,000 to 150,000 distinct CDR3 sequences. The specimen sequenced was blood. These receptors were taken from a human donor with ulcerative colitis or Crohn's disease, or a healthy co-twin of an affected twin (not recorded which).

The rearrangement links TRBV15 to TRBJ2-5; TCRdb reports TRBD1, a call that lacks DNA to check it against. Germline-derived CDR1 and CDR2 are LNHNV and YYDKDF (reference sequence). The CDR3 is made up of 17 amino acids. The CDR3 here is CATSTDRGAALQETQYF.

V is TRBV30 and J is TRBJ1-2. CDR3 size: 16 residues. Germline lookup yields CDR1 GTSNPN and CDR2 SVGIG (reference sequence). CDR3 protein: CAWREFRAPGGYGYTF.

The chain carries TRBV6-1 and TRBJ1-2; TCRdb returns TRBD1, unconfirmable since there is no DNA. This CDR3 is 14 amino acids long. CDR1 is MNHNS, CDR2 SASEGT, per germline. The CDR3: CASSVQGAGYGYTF.

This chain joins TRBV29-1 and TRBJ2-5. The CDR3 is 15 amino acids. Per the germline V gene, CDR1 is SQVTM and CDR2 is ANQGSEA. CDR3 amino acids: CSVARDRVLQETQYF.

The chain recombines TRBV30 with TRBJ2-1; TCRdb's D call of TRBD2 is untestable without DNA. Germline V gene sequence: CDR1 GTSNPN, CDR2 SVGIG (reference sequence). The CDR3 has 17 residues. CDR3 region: CAWFQREGRGSYNEQFF.

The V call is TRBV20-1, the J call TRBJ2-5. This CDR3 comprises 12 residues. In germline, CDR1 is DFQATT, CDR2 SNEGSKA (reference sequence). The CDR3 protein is CSARVSGETQYF.

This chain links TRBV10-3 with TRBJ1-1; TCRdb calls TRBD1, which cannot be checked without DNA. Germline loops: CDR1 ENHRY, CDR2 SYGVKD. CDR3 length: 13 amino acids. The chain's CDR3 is CASRGQRPPEAFF.

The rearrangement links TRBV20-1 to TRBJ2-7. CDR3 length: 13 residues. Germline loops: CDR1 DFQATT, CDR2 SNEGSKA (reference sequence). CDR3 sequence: CSASWRNSYEQYF.

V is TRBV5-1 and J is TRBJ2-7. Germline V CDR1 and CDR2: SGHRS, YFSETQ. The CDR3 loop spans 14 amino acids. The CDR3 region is CASSRQLASYEQYF.

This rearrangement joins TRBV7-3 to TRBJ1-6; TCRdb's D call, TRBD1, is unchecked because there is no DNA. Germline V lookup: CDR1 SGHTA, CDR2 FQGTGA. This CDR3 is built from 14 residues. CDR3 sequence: CASSSRIGDSPLHF.

The chain's CDR3 is CASRITGVQETQYF. This chain links TRBV28 with TRBJ2-5; absent DNA, TCRdb's TRBD1 call cannot be checked. The length of the CDR3 is 14 residues. Germline V lookup: CDR1 MDHEN, CDR2 SYDVKM.